This passage covers 21 T cell receptor beta chains from one sample sequenced in a study of PD-1 blockade in classical Hodgkin lymphoma. Stated time point: newly diagnosed, previously untreated cHL patient sample. Only in-frame clones appear in the TCRdb table, and some are missing; sequencing was by immunoSEQ multiplex PCR. There are tens of thousands of clones in the sample; 93% occur only once, and approximately 2.5% lies in the top ten. The sample taken for sequencing was peripheral blood mononuclear cells (PBMCs). These receptors were taken from a human donor with classical Hodgkin lymphoma.

V and J are TRBV7-2 and TRBJ2-1; no clear D gene. Germline loops: CDR1 SGHTA, CDR2 FQGNSA. The CDR3 contains 13 residues. V lost 2 bases, J lost 9 bases, and 11 bases lay in between. CDR3 sequence: CASSLSHILEQFF. CDR3 in DNA: TGTGCCAGCAGCTTATCTCACATTCTTGAGCAGTTCTTC.

For this clone: A junction end diverges from the germline sequence, so it may reflect a read error. The genes are TRBV6-6 and TRBJ2-7; perhaps TRBD1 as D (5 bases). The germline gives CDR1 MNHNY, CDR2 SVGAGI (reference sequence). The CDR3 is 11 residues long. The CDR3: CASSYQLGHDF. In DNA form, the CDR3 reads TGTGCCAGCAGTTACCAGCTTGGACACGACTTC.

Only a few counts were recorded for this clone. This rearrangement joins TRBV2 to TRBJ1-1, with D possibly matching TRBD1 (6 bases). Germline CDR1 reads SNHLY; CDR2 reads FYNNEI. V was pared by 5 bases and J by 0 bases, with 10 bases between. The CDR3 has 14 residues. The CDR3 loop reads CASSLGGLNTEAFF. The DNA for the CDR3 is TGTGCCAGCAGTCTCGGGGGCCTGAACACTGAAGCTTTCTTT.

This chain links TRBV28 with TRBJ2-7, with 10 nucleotides matching TRBD2. Germline assignment: CDR1 MDHEN and CDR2 SYDVKM. Trimming cost V 5 bases and J 0 bases; bases outside gene matches: 7. The CDR3 covers 16 residues. The chain's CDR3 is CASSLKSGRASYEQYF. The CDR3 bases are TGTGCCAGCAGTCTAAAGAGCGGGAGGGCCTCCTACGAGCAGTACTTC.

J is TRBJ1-2 and V is TRBV29-1; no clear D gene. The V and J ends lost 5 bases and 2 bases respectively, with 24 bases between them. Looked up from germline, CDR1 is SQVTM and CDR2 is ANQGSEA. The CDR3 sequence is 17 residues long. CDR3 sequence reads: CSVISGSEGGLNYGYTF. CDR3 nucleotides: TGCAGCGTTATCTCGGGGTCGGAGGGAGGACTCAACTATGGCTACACCTTC.

V and J are TRBV5-8 and TRBJ1-6; 7 bases are shared with TRBD1. Losses at the gene ends were 4 bases for V and 7 bases for J; bases not matched to a gene: 5. This CDR3 comprises 14 residues. CDR1 and CDR2 from the germline V gene are SGHTS and YDEGEE. The CDR3 spells CASSHRGSNSPLHF. Written as DNA, the CDR3 is TGTGCCAGCAGCCACAGGGGATCCAATTCACCCCTCCACTTT.

This clone was seen once. The chain is built from TRBV10-1 and TRBJ2-1, with D perhaps TRBD1 or TRBD2 (6 bases each). CDR1 WNHNN and CDR2 SYGVQD come from the germline V gene (reference sequence). CDR3 length equals 15 residues. Trimming took 4 bases from V and 2 from J, leaving 12 bases between them. The CDR3: CASSGGAAPYNEQFF. CDR3 DNA sequence: TGCGCCAGCAGTGGGGGGGCAGCACCCTACAATGAGCAGTTCTTC.

This chain uses TRBV19 with TRBJ2-1; D not certain. Trimming left V 5 bases short and J 2 bases short, with 19 bases between. CDR1 is LNHDA, CDR2 SQIVND, per germline (reference sequence). CDR3 length: 17 residues. DNA for the CDR3: TGTGCCAGTAGTTCTCAGCTCCGGCAGCTACCCTACAATGAGCAGTTCTTC. Encoded protein: CASSSQLRQLPYNEQFF.

The CDR3 here is CASSLGFRLEVYNEQFF. CDR3 DNA sequence: TGTGCCAGCAGCTTGGGGTTTCGACTAGAGGTCTACAATGAGCAGTTCTTC. The J gene is TRBJ2-1, the V gene TRBV7-9, with TRBD2 as a possible D gene (6 bases). Germline V CDR1 and CDR2: SEHNR, FQNEAQ (reference sequence). The V end was cut by 3 bases, the J end by 3 bases, with 18 bases between. This CDR3 is built from 17 residues.

This chain joins TRBV21-1 and TRBJ1-1; the D call in the table, TRBD1, was not verified against the DNA. TRBV21-1 is reported as a pseudogene. This CDR3 comprises 14 residues. CDR3 sequence: CASSVQGSDTEAFF. CDR3 bases: TGTGCCAGCAGCGTACAGGGTTCCGACACTGAAGCTTTCTTT.

In nucleotides, the CDR3 is TGCGCCAGCAGCCCGAGGGCACAGGGGGCCGATTCACCCCTCCACTTT. It is translated as CASSPRAQGADSPLHF. V is TRBV5-1 and J is TRBJ1-6, with 9 bases fitting TRBD1. This CDR3 spans 16 amino acids. V gave up 4 bases and J gave up 8 bases; unmatched junction bases: 10. From germline, CDR1 is SGHRS and CDR2 YFSETQ.

The V gene is TRBV5-6, the J gene TRBJ1-2, with TRBD1 matching over 9 bases. CDR3 size: 14 residues. J lost 6 bases, V lost 4 bases, and 7 bases had no gene match. Germline CDR1 reads SGHDT; CDR2 reads YYEEEE. This CDR3 reads CASSPGTGLNGYTF. In DNA form, the CDR3 reads TGTGCCAGCAGCCCCGGGACAGGGTTGAATGGCTACACCTTC.

The chain recombines TRBV2 with TRBJ1-1; D gene unclear. The V gene's germline CDR1 is SNHLY and CDR2 FYNNEI. The CDR3 spans 13 residues. Deletions cut 6 bases from V and 1 base from J, with 9 bases between. The CDR3 bases are TGTGCCAGCAGATCAACACGGAACACTGAAGCTTTCTTT. Protein product: CASRSTRNTEAFF.

The CDR3 DNA sequence: TGTGCCAGCAGTTTCCCAGGGCACAACTATGGCTACACCTTC. This codes for CASSFPGHNYGYTF. V and J are TRBV6-6 and TRBJ1-2, with D possibly being TRBD1 (5 bases). V gave up 4 bases and J gave up 2 bases, with 11 bases separating them. The CDR3 has 14 amino acids. CDR1 is MNHNY and CDR2 is SVGAGI in the germline V gene (reference sequence).

The chain joins TRBV7-2 to TRBJ1-2, with D perhaps TRBD1 (5 bases). Germline lookup yields CDR1 SGHTA and CDR2 FQGNSA. The V end was cut by 4 bases, the J end by 0 bases, with 12 bases between. The CDR3 consists of 15 residues. Here the CDR3 DNA reads TGTGCCAGCAGCTCAGGGCGCACAGCTAACTATGGCTACACCTTC. Translated: CASSSGRTANYGYTF.

This chain links TRBV11-2 with TRBJ2-5; no definite D call. This CDR3 is 13 amino acids long. Germline V gene lookup returns CDR1 SGHAT and CDR2 FQNNGV. Trimming cost V 1 base and J 2 bases, with 5 bases left between them. The CDR3 DNA sequence: TGTGCCAGCAGCTTAGGTCTGCAAGAGACCCAGTACTTC. Its protein is CASSLGLQETQYF.

The CDR3 sequence: CAWSVGGNTEAFF. The CDR3 nucleotides read TGTGCCTGGAGTGTAGGTGGGAACACTGAAGCTTTCTTT. The rearrangement links TRBV30 to TRBJ1-1; D call uncertain. V was pared by 0 bases and J by 1 base, with 6 bases between. Germline V gene lookup returns CDR1 GTSNPN and CDR2 SVGIG (reference sequence). This CDR3 comprises 13 residues.

The CDR3: CASSFSGGALGERDQYF. In DNA form, the CDR3 reads TGTGCCAGCAGTTTTTCAGGGGGCGCACTCGGGGAGAGGGACCAGTACTTC. This rearrangement joins TRBV28 to TRBJ2-5; TRBD1 matches 8 bases. The CDR3 is made up of 17 amino acids. V lost 3 bases to trimming and J lost 10 bases; unmatched junction nucleotides: 19. The germline V gene has CDR1 MDHEN and CDR2 SYDVKM.

The J gene is TRBJ2-5, the V gene TRBV14, with D possibly being TRBD2 (5 bases). This CDR3 is 14 amino acids long. V was cut by 4 bases and J by 5 bases, with 14 bases left in between. CDR1 is SGHDN and CDR2 is FVKESK in the germline V gene. The CDR3 is CASSRPGLLETQYF. CDR3 bases: TGTGCCAGCAGCCGCCCGGGGTTATTGGAGACCCAGTACTTC.

This chain connects TRBV25-1 to TRBJ2-7; 10 bases map to TRBD2. Germline V gene sequence: CDR1 MGHDK, CDR2 SYGVNS. After removal of 0 bases from V and 5 bases from J, the junction contained 7 bases not matched to a gene. This CDR3 is built from 16 residues. CDR3 loop: CASSEYRPSGSDEQYF. CDR3 DNA: TGTGCCAGCAGTGAATACCGCCCTAGCGGGAGTGACGAGCAGTACTTC.

The DNA for the CDR3 is TGTGCCAGCAGCCAGACAGCCTATAATTCACCCCTCCACTTT. This codes for CASSQTAYNSPLHF. The V call is TRBV7-2, the J call TRBJ1-6; tentatively, D is TRBD1 (5 bases). Looked up from germline, CDR1 is SGHTA and CDR2 is FQGNSA. Trimming cost V 5 bases and J 2 bases, with 7 bases left between them. This CDR3 comprises 14 residues.